This T cell receptor (beta chain) derives from a study of OX40 agonist ivuxolimab in advanced cancers. Using immunoSEQ multiplex PCR, the repertoire was profiled, and TCRdb retains in-frame clones only, with some absent. The sample includes approximately 92,000 clones, roughly 94% of them seen just once. The CDR3 runs to 13 residues. CDR1 is SGHNT and CDR2 is YYREEE in the germline V gene (reference sequence). V was trimmed by 0 bases and J by 4 bases, leaving 7 bases between them. V and J are TRBV5-4 and TRBJ2-5; D gene ambiguous. The sample consisted of CD4+ or CD8+ T cells sorted from blood, taken in a trial of the OX40 agonist ivuxolimab. The TCR originated in an adult with an advanced solid tumor such as melanoma, head and neck, liver or kidney cancer. This CDR3 is CASSLVASETQYF. The CDR3 nucleotides are TGTGCCAGCAGCTTGGTGGCTTCAGAGACCCAGTACTTC.